This TCR beta chain was documented in a study of blood T cell repertoires in COVID-19. In the authors' workflow: The assay estimated nucleated cells by amplifying reference gene primers. The method was immunoSEQ multiplex PCR; TCRdb's version includes in-frame clones alone and lacks a portion of them. V, J and clone size are taken as reported in that table, and D and trimming were inferred from the DNA itself. The sample has 200,000 to 250,000 clones, approximately 80% seen once; the top ten hold 9.5% to 15%. Trimming took off 2 bases at V and 0 bases at J, with 14 bases between the two ends. CDR3 length: 16 amino acids. Germline V CDR1 and CDR2: MGHRA, YSYEKL.

Material: peripheral blood. This chain links TRBV4-1 with TRBJ2-7; tentatively, D is TRBD1 (6 bases). This receptor was taken from a human donor in a cohort sampled during active COVID-19. The CDR3 DNA reads TGCGCCAGCAGCCAACGGACAGACACAAACTCCTACGAGCAGTACTTC. Translation: CASSQRTDTNSYEQYF.